Presented here are 9 T cell receptor beta chains from one specimen sequenced in a study of patients and donors after allogeneic stem cell transplantation. MiXCR, applied by TCRdb to the RT-PCR reads, yields one record per CDR3 protein. The sample gives about 960,000 distinct CDR3 sequences, under 20% of which show up once; 5% to 6.5% is in the top ten. What was sequenced was blood, either unsorted or a sorted T cell fraction (not recorded which). Receptor source: a human donor who was either an allogeneic HSCT recipient or a stem cell or donor lymphocyte infusion donor (not recorded which). It is not recorded whose cells these are; they may come from a transplant donor.

This clonotype was counted a few times. The J gene is TRBJ2-3, the V gene TRBV20-1, with D perhaps being TRBD1 or TRBD2 (5 bases each). Trimming pared 0 bases from V and 4 bases from J, leaving 8 bases between. The germline gives CDR1 DFQATT, CDR2 SNEGSKA (reference sequence). The CDR3 length is 13 residues. The CDR3 coding sequence is TGCAGTGCTAGAGATTTGGGGGCAGATACGCAGTATTTT. Translating it yields CSARDLGADTQYF.

This clonotype was recorded only once. The V call is TRBV5-1, the J call TRBJ2-7; 8 nucleotides agree with TRBD1. This CDR3 is 16 amino acids long. In germline, CDR1 is SGHRS, CDR2 YFSETQ. Trimming removed 4 bases from V and 2 bases from J; junction bases left unmatched: 11. The CDR3 protein is CASSGRGQGVTYEQYF. The CDR3, as DNA: TGCGCCAGCAGCGGCAGGGGGCAGGGGGTTACCTACGAGCAGTACTTC.

The chain is built from TRBV5-1 and TRBJ2-2, with 8 bases lining up with TRBD1. Germline lookup yields CDR1 SGHRS and CDR2 YFSETQ. The junction had 6 bases not matched to a gene; V was cut back by 4 bases and J by 1 base. This CDR3 spans 16 amino acids. CDR3 amino acids: CASSRPGTGNTGELFF. CDR3 DNA: TGCGCCAGCAGCAGACCCGGGACAGGGAACACCGGGGAGCTGTTTTTT.

The chain carries TRBV7-9 and TRBJ1-6, with D perhaps TRBD1 (6 bases). Trimming pared 0 bases from V and 8 bases from J, leaving 11 bases between. From germline, CDR1 is SEHNR and CDR2 FQNEAQ (reference sequence). This CDR3 is 15 amino acids long. CDR3 residues: CASSLARGAYSPLHF. The CDR3 nucleotides read TGTGCCAGCAGCTTAGCCAGGGGCGCTTATTCACCCCTCCACTTT.

This rearrangement joins TRBV9 to TRBJ2-1, with TRBD1 as a possible D gene (6 bases). The CDR3 is 12 residues long. V shed 0 bases and J shed 9 bases, with 7 bases lying between them. Germline V gene lookup returns CDR1 SGDLS and CDR2 YYNGEE. The CDR3 region is CASSVEGGEQFF. CDR3 DNA: TGTGCCAGCAGCGTAGAAGGGGGTGAGCAGTTCTTC. Based on the CDR3 plus reference TRBV9 and TRBJ2-1, the full variable domain is DSGVTQTPKHLITATGQRVTLRCSPRSGDLSVYWYQQSLDQGLQFLIQYYNGEERAKGNILERFSAQQFPDLHSELNLSSLELGDSALYFCASSVEGGEQFFGPGTRLTVL.

This clonotype turned up a few times. This chain connects TRBV2 to TRBJ1-1; no clear D. Germline CDR1 SNHLY, CDR2 FYNNEI. The length of the CDR3 is 16 residues. V gave up 6 bases and J gave up 0 bases, with 17 bases separating them. DNA of the CDR3: TGTGCCAGCAGGCCGACTAGGCCCGAGGTGAACACTGAAGCTTTCTTT. Translation gives CASRPTRPEVNTEAFF.

Only a few counts were recorded for this clonotype. V gene TRBV28 combines with J gene TRBJ1-2, with D possibly matching TRBD1 (5 bases). Germline V gives CDR1 MDHEN, CDR2 SYDVKM. Trimming took off 7 bases at V and 5 bases at J, with 14 bases between the two ends. The CDR3 totals 13 residues. The CDR3 region has the DNA TGTGCCAGCACTATGGCAGGGCCATATGGCTACACCTTC. The encoded protein is CASTMAGPYGYTF.

This clonotype was seen a few times. This chain links TRBV30 with TRBJ1-1; D call uncertain. CDR1 is GTSNPN, CDR2 SVGIG, per germline (reference sequence). V lost 0 bases and J 0 bases, leaving 8 bases between the germline ends. The CDR3 spans 14 residues. The CDR3 DNA is TGTGCCTGGAGTGTACGACGGCTGAACACTGAAGCTTTCTTT. Translating it yields CAWSVRRLNTEAFF.

The V call is TRBV5-1, the J call TRBJ2-4; D ambiguous. With 0 bases removed from V and 6 bases from J, the gap between germline ends came to 10 bases. The CDR3 extends over 14 amino acids. CDR1 SGHRS and CDR2 YFSETQ come from the germline V gene. The CDR3 reads CASSLDPGINIQYF. In DNA form, the CDR3 reads TGCGCCAGCAGCTTGGATCCGGGTATAAACATTCAGTACTTC. Together with reference TRBV5-1 and TRBJ2-4, the CDR3 gives the full variable domain: KAGVTQTPRYLIKTRGQQVTLSCSPISGHRSVSWYQQTPGQGLQFLFEYFSETQRNKGNFPGRFSGRQFSNSRSEMNVSTLELGDSALYLCASSLDPGINIQYFGAGTRLSVL.